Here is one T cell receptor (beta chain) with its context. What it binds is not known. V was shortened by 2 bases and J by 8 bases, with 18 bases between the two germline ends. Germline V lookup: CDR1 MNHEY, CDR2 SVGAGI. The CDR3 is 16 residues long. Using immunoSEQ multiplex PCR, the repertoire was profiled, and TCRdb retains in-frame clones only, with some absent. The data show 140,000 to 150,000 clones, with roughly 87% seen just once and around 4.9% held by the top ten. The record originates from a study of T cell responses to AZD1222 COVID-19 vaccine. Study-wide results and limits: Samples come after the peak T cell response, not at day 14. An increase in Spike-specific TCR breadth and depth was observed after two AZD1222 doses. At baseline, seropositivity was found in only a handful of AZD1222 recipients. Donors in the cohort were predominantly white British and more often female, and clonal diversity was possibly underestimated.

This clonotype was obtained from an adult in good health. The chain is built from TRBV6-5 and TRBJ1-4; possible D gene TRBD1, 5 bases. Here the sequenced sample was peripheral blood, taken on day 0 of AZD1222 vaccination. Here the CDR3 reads CASSYGSGQGGEKLFF. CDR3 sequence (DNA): TGTGCCAGCAGTTACGGTTCAGGTCAGGGCGGAGAAAAACTGTTTTTT.